This TCR beta chain was sequenced for a study of T cells in Graves' hyperthyroidism and ophthalmopathy (dated by TCRdb to about 2019). Regarding the complete study: Peripheral blood was collected at initial diagnosis, before any treatment. Thyroid tissue and blood T-cell repertoires from more than 5 Graves' hyperthyroidism patients were also compared in the study. The 75 to 100 discovery patients were randomly split 7:3 into training and test sets. Prospective prediction of ophthalmopathy was tested in an independent validation cohort of 18 to 20 hyperthyroidism patients and roughly 16 patients who later progressed to ophthalmopathy. According to the paper, TCR Vbeta CDR3 sequencing was carried out on around 140 peripheral blood samples, which came from more than 40 ophthalmopathy, fewer than 80 hyperthyroidism and roughly 17 progressor patients. TCR V-J signatures able to tell the groups apart were searched for in a discovery cohort of 90 to 100 patients, of whom more than 40 had Graves' ophthalmopathy and around 57 had stable Graves' hyperthyroidism. After sampling, hyperthyroidism patients received methimazole starting at 30 mg daily, and ophthalmopathy patients received high-dose intravenous methylprednisolone.

Broader findings and caveats from the paper: Sample size was not statistically predetermined, and investigators were not blinded to group allocation. A 13 V-J signature model separated ophthalmopathy from stable hyperthyroidism, with approximately 87% sensitivity and about 81% specificity in cross-validation and 80%/75% in testing. Blood samples also contained most of the expanded thyroid clonotypes (frequency above 0.001), which suggests that blood repertoires may reflect thyroid immune responses. In validation, the model predicted progression to ophthalmopathy with approximately 71% sensitivity and 72.22% specificity, a median of 6.5 months before onset.

CDR3 length: 13 amino acids, cysteine to phenylalanine. The CDR3 DNA has 39 bases and is translated from base 1. Relative to germline, V is 4 bases shorter and J is 2 bases shorter, with 9 bases between their ends. The germline V gene (reference sequence) supplies CDR1 GTSNPN and CDR2 SVGIG. Ophthalmopathy patients had moderately to severely active disease, with a Clinical Activity Score of 3 or more, a NOSPECS grade of 4 or more, and a disease duration of less than 3 months. Patients with uncontrolled infections, other autoimmune diseases, pregnancy or lactation were excluded. Diagnoses were based on clinical symptoms, serum thyroxine and TRAb, thyroid ultrasound and orbital computed tomography. PBMCs were separated from roughly 10 ml of fresh peripheral blood using Ficoll-Paque density gradient centrifugation. Total RNA was extracted with Trizol reagent, and quality was checked on an Agilent 2100 Bioanalyzer.

This clonotype was picked up many times. Its antigen remains undetermined. No much larger clonotype is one base removed from it; base qualities were not supplied. The TCR beta CDR3 regions were amplified from the RNA transcripts. The TCR CDR3 was subjected to a first round of RT-PCR using the HTBI primer set and the Qiagen OneStep RT-PCR kit. The libraries were constructed in a second round of multiplex PCR and then size-selected and purified. The libraries were sequenced on an Illumina HiSeq2000 using paired-end 100 bp reads. The study's own analysis went as follows. SOAPnuke was used to process the raw data, with reads discarded if the reads contained adapters or uncalled bases, had a mean Phred below 15, or lacked an exact constant-primer or identifier match. COPE v1.2.5 was used to merge high-quality paired reads, and clonotypes were defined as unique nucleotide sequences. Clonotypes were aligned to IMGT TRBV, TRBD and TRBJ reference segments using MiTCR v1.1. Analysis was restricted to V-J combinations with a frequency above 0.0001, which covered 99% to 99.2% of repertoires. The TCS score was defined as F50 (clonal expansion) divided by E x V (chaos), with BLOSUM62-based TCRdist calculated between CDR3 peptides within each V-J. Welch's t-statistics and random forest reduced around 510 V-J features to 10 to 15, which were used in a naive Bayes classifier (R e1071). Using fastp trimming at Q25 and MiXCR clonotype assembly, TCRdb reanalyzed the public sequencing data and kept in-frame beta chains. Rows are combined by CDR3 protein, so each entry shows the most common genes and DNA. The V and J calls and clone size are TCRdb's, not the authors'. The sample records 250,000 to 300,000 distinct CDR3 sequences, less than 20% of which are singletons. The top ten clonotypes cover about two fifths of the sample.

This TCR was recovered from a man in his forties or fifties with Graves' ophthalmopathy. The sample consisted of blood. The V and J segments used are TRBV30 and TRBJ1-3; the D gene is unclear. This receptor has the CDR3 CAWNTGTGNTIYF. The nucleotide sequence reads as follows: TGTGCCTGGAACACTGGCACTGGAAACACCATATATTTT.